Listed below are T cell receptor beta chains from one sample, sequenced in a study of blood T cell repertoires in COVID-19. Sequencing used immunoSEQ multiplex PCR; TCRdb keeps in-frame clones, though not all of them. The sample shows 50,000 to 80,000 clones, about 86% of them seen only once. Sequencing was carried out using peripheral blood. The receptors originated from a man aged 45-65 years with active COVID-19. The CDR3 runs from the conserved cysteine through the conserved F or W. A D gene is named only where the DNA matches it firmly. Not all rows give a size; the values are once, few, many and, for expanded clones, a class.

.	TRBV12-2	TRBJ1-5	.	18	TGTGCAAGTCGCTTAGCCGTCCTAAGAAGATATAGCAATCAGCCCCAGCATTTT	CASRLAVLRRYSNQPQHF
.	TRBV9	TRBJ2-2	.	18	TGTGCCAGCAGCGTAGTCGGTGGGAGCCGTGGCGGCACCGGGGAGCTGTTTTTT	CASSVVGGSRGGTGELFF
.	TRBV7-2	TRBJ1-1	.	15	TGTGCCAGCAGCTTATCGAGAGGGAGCGGGACTGAAGCTTTCTTT	CASSLSRGSGTEAFF
.	TRBV9	TRBJ2-1	TRBD2	16	TGTGCCAGCAGCTCAGGGGGGACTAGCGGGAGCTTTGAGCAGTTCTTC	CASSSGGTSGSFEQFF
.	TRBV11-3	TRBJ2-1	TRBD2	15	TGTGCCAGCAGCCCAGGGGCTAGCGGGGTGGGTGAGCAGTTCTTC	CASSPGASGVGEQFF
.	TRBV11-2	TRBJ2-1	TRBD1	17	TGTGCCAGCAGCTTAGGGTGGGGACAGGGGTTAGCCAATGAGCAGTTCTTC	CASSLGWGQGLANEQFF
once	TRBV9	TRBJ2-3	.	16	TGTGCCAGCAGCTCCCACGATGGGGGGTCGGCAGATACGCAGTATTTT	CASSSHDGGSADTQYF
.	TRBV5-1	TRBJ1-2	.	15	TGCGCCAGCAGCTTGGGCGGGGGAGCTAACTATGGCTACACCTTC	CASSLGGGANYGYTF
.	TRBV2	TRBJ2-2	.	13	TGTGCCAGCAGTCCTCAGGGGTACGGGGAGCTGTTTTTT	CASSPQGYGELFF
once	TRBV15	TRBJ1-6	.	16	TGTGCCACCAGCAGACACCTCCTGGGCAGCCGTTCACCCCTCCACTTT	CATSRHLLGSRSPLHF
.	TRBV6-5	TRBJ2-3	.	16	TGTGCCAGCAGTTCCGTCAGGGTTACTAGCACAGATACGCAGTATTTT	CASSSVRVTSTDTQYF
.	TRBV9	TRBJ2-1	.	14	TGTGCCAGCAGCGTAGTGGCCATCAGCAATGAGCAGTTCTTC	CASSVVAISNEQFF
.	TRBV7-2	TRBJ1-1	.	13	TGTGCCAGCAGCTTAGTTACAGGGTTTGAAGCTTTCTTT	CASSLVTGFEAFF
.	TRBV7-8	TRBJ1-5	TRBD1	16	TGTGCCAGCAGCTTAGCCGGGACAGGGGGTAATCAGCCCCAGCATTTT	CASSLAGTGGNQPQHF
.	TRBV29-1	TRBJ1-3	.	13	TGCAGCGTTGAAGCTAACTCTGGAAACACCATATATTTT	CSVEANSGNTIYF
once	TRBV20-1	TRBJ2-1	.	11	TGCAGTGCTAGCGGGAGCACTGAGCAGTTCTTC	CSASGSTEQFF
.	TRBV5-1	TRBJ2-7	TRBD2	15	TGCGCCCCCACCCGGGGGGGGGAAGGCTCCTACGAGCAGTACTTC	CAPTRGGEGSYEQYF
.	TRBV4-2	TRBJ1-4	.	13	TGTGCCAGCAACCGGGGTATAAATGAAAAACTGTTTTTT	CASNRGINEKLFF
.	TRBV18	TRBJ2-3	TRBD2	14	TGTGCCAGCTACCTTCCCGCGGGGGGAGCTACGCAGTATTTT	CASYLPAGGATQYF
.	TRBV7-2	TRBJ1-5	.	16	TGTGCCAGCAGCTTAGGTCACTTAACGTTCAATCAGCCCCAGCATTTT	CASSLGHLTFNQPQHF
few	TRBV25-1	TRBJ1-4	TRBD1	15	TGTGCCAGCAGTGGGTCCGGGACAGGGAATGAAAAACTGTTTTTT	CASSGSGTGNEKLFF
few	TRBV29-1	TRBJ1-5	.	13	TGCAGCGTTGGACAGGTCTTAAATCAGCCCCAGCATTTT	CSVGQVLNQPQHF
.	TRBV6-1	TRBJ1-5	.	13	TGTGCCAGCAGTGACAGGGGCAATCAGCCCCAGCATTTT	CASSDRGNQPQHF
.	TRBV24-1	TRBJ2-3	.	12	TGTGCCACCAGTGATTCTCCAGATACGCAGTATTTT	CATSDSPDTQYF
.	TRBV5-5	TRBJ1-5	.	17	TGTGCCAGCAGCTCCCTCCCCCGGACAGTAGTCAATCAGCCCCAGCATTTT	CASSSLPRTVVNQPQHF
.	TRBV9	TRBJ2-5	TRBD1	14	TGTGCCAGCAGCTGGGGACAGGGTCGGGAGACCCAGTACTTC	CASSWGQGRETQYF
few	TRBV6-5	TRBJ2-3	.	16	TGTGCCAGCAGTTCAGAGCAGGCAGGGAGCACAGATACGCAGTATTTT	CASSSEQAGSTDTQYF
.	TRBV5-1	TRBJ2-3	TRBD1	14	TGCGCCAGCAGCCGGGACAGACTCACAGATACGCAGTATTTT	CASSRDRLTDTQYF
.	TRBV4-1	TRBJ1-4	TRBD1	18	TGCGCCAGCAGCCGAGTTCTCATCACAGGGGTGGGCTATGAAAAACTGTTTTTT	CASSRVLITGVGYEKLFF
.	TRBV24-1	TRBJ2-1	TRBD2	16	TGTGCCACCAGCCTAGCGGGAGGGCCGGGCTACAATGAGCAGTTCTTC	CATSLAGGPGYNEQFF
.	TRBV10-2	TRBJ1-1	TRBD1	14	TGCGCCAGCAGTGAGCGGGACAGGGGCACTGAAGCTTTCTTT	CASSERDRGTEAFF